The clone carrying this T cell receptor beta chain was detected a few times. Its specificity is unknown. The CDR3 is 14 amino acids. The germline V gene has CDR1 MDHEN and CDR2 SYDVKM. V lost 4 bases and J 7 bases, leaving 16 bases between the germline ends. TCRdb recomputed calls from the reads with MiXCR, one row per CDR3 protein. The sample lists around 570,000 distinct CDR3 sequences, 40% occurring once. This sample was taken from a study of T cell repertoires in cytomegalovirus infection. Study results and limitations: Summed public TCR beta family frequency identified CMV carriers bearing the relevant HLA.

The material was cultured PBMCs, obtained from culture after CMV antigen stimulation. The sequence derives from a human donor in good health (CMV status not recorded). Some clones in this sample may be carry-over from other donors' samples. This chain uses TRBV28 with TRBJ1-2, with a possible D match to TRBD1 (6 bases). The DNA for the CDR3 is TGTGCCAGCAGTTCGCCCGGCCAGGGGTTTGGCTACACCTTC. This translates into CASSSPGQGFGYTF.